Listed here are 10 T cell receptor beta chains from one sample, sequenced in a study of cytomegalovirus exposure and HLA in healthy donors. The PCR ran on 60 Vbeta and 13 Jbeta primers. Assay used: immunoSEQ multiplex PCR; TCRdb lists only in-frame clones, some missing. This sample yields over 100,000 clones, of which roughly 80% are seen a single time; over 7% belongs to the top ten. The sequencing input was PBMCs. The receptors were gathered from a woman aged 50 to 60 in good health and CMV-seropositive.

This clone was counted a single time. Germline is not matched at one junction end, which may reflect a read error. V and J are TRBV9 and TRBJ2-4; D might be TRBD1 (6 bases). The V gene's germline CDR1 is SGDLS and CDR2 YYNGEE. The CDR3 is made up of 14 amino acids. The CDR3 loop is CASSPSLTGNSQYF. DNA of the CDR3: TGTGCCAGCAGCCCGAGCCTCACAGGGAACAGTCAGTACTTC.

The CDR3 loop reads CASSEDAGAYSPLHF. The DNA for the CDR3 is TGTGCCAGCAGCGAGGACGCAGGGGCCTATTCACCCCTCCACTTT. This chain joins TRBV14 and TRBJ1-6, with D possibly TRBD1 on 6 matching bases. CDR1 and CDR2 (germline): SGHDN, FVKESK. This CDR3 has 15 amino acids. The V end lost 5 bases, the J end lost 8 bases, and 16 bases lay between the germline ends. The full variable domain, in which reference TRBV14 and TRBJ1-6 provide the parts outside the CDR3, is EAGVTQFPSHSVIEKGQTVTLRCDPISGHDNLYWYRRVMGKEIKFLLHFVKESKQDESGMPNNRFLAERTGGTYSTLKVQPAELEDSGVYFCASSEDAGAYSPLHFGNGTRLTVT.

A few counts support this clone. The chain recombines TRBV4-3 with TRBJ2-7; 15 bases match TRBD2. The CDR3 length is 16 residues. Trimming cost V 1 base and J 2 bases; bases outside gene matches: 0. Germline CDR1 is LGHNA and CDR2 is YSLEER. The CDR3 here is CASSQGTSGGAYEQYF. CDR3 DNA sequence: TGCGCCAGCAGCCAAGGGACTAGCGGGGGGGCCTACGAGCAGTACTTC.

This clone was detected a few times. Other nucleotide sequences from this sample produce the same CDR3. The chain's CDR3 is CASSPQESYEQYF. As DNA, the CDR3 is TGTGCCAGCAGCCCACAGGAGAGCTACGAGCAGTACTTC. This chain links TRBV7-2 with TRBJ2-7, with D tentatively TRBD1 (5 bases). The CDR3 length is 13 residues. The germline gives CDR1 SGHTA, CDR2 FQGNSA. Trimming took off 5 bases at V and 3 bases at J, with 11 bases between the two ends.

This clone has a handful of counts. The junction and the germline gene differ at one end; a read error may be behind it. The chain uses TRBV4-2 and TRBJ2-6, with TRBD1 identical over 10 bases. CDR1 and CDR2 (germline): LGHNA, YNFKEQ. CDR3 size: 18 residues. CDR3 sequence reads: CASSQGLDRGAGANGLTF. CDR3 nucleotide sequence: TGTGCCAGCAGCCAAGGACTGGACAGGGGGGCTGGGGCCAACGGCCTGACTTTC.

This chain connects TRBV4-3 to TRBJ2-7; 7 positions agree with TRBD1. The CDR3 covers 15 residues. CDR1 and CDR2 from the germline V gene are LGHNA and YSLEER. V trimming: 1 base; J trimming: 9 bases; junction bases outside the gene matches: 12. The CDR3 DNA follows: TGCGCCAGCAGCCAAGGGGGGAGCCCGGGACAGCCGCAGTACTTC. As protein: CASSQGGSPGQPQYF.

The chain carries TRBV2 and TRBJ2-3; 7 bases map to TRBD1. From germline, CDR1 is SNHLY and CDR2 FYNNEI. The CDR3 sequence is 15 residues long. J was trimmed by 0 bases and V by 4 bases; bases with no gene match: 4. The CDR3 DNA reads TGTGCCAGCAGTGCACAGGGGCGAAGCACAGATACGCAGTATTTT. As protein: CASSAQGRSTDTQYF.

This chain uses TRBV28 with TRBJ2-5; 9 bases line up with TRBD2. This CDR3 spans 14 amino acids. Unmatched junction bases numbered 6, after V lost 5 bases and J lost 5 bases. In germline, CDR1 is MDHEN, CDR2 SYDVKM. CDR3 in DNA: TGTGCCAGCAGTGCTAGCGGGACGGCGGAGACCCAGTACTTC. Its translation is CASSASGTAETQYF.

V gene TRBV4-3 combines with J gene TRBJ2-1; no definite D call. CDR3 length: 15 residues. V was pared by 3 bases and J by 0 bases, with 9 bases between. In germline, CDR1 is LGHNA, CDR2 YSLEER. For the CDR3, the DNA is TGCGCCAGCAGCCACCTGGCTAGCTCCTACAATGAGCAGTTCTTC. Translation: CASSHLASSYNEQFF.

The chain recombines TRBV7-2 with TRBJ2-1; 8 nucleotides agree with TRBD1. This CDR3 is built from 16 residues. The trim removed 5 bases at V and 1 base at J, leaving 7 bases unmatched. CDR1 is SGHTA, CDR2 FQGNSA, per germline. CDR3 amino acids: CASSPQGAKSYNEQFF. CDR3 coding DNA: TGTGCCAGCAGCCCTCAGGGGGCAAAGTCCTACAATGAGCAGTTCTTC.